The clone carrying this T cell receptor beta chain was seen only a few times. The antigen is undetermined. This sequence may be a read error, since a much larger clone differs from it by one base. The data were obtained in a study of T-cell memory formation after mild COVID-19. Overall study context: For the most part, TCR clusters were specific to one donor. General study results and limits: Pre-infection memory harbored some responding clones, suggesting cross-reactive memory joined. The main location of contracting CD4+ clones was CM and EM, and that of contracting CD8+ clones was EMRA. The second-wave clones peaking on day 37 were not confirmed as SARS-CoV-2-specific.

The CDR3 runs 15 residues. V shed 2 bases, J shed 2 bases, and the junction held 2 bases outside the gene matches. MiXCR was run by TCRdb on the 5' RACE reads, yielding one entry per CDR3 protein. The sample consists of some 300,000 distinct CDR3 sequences, about 20% of them appearing once. The TCR originated in a man between 18 and 35 years old who had mild COVID-19 (a few samples of this study predate the infection). Cell type and time point are not known. This chain connects TRBV12-3 or TRBV12-4 to TRBJ2-3; 9 bases map to TRBD2. Sequencing was performed on PBMCs or a T cell subset sorted from them (not recorded which). CDR3 DNA: TGTGCCAGCAGTTTATTAGCGGGGGTCACAGATACGCAGTATTTT. Its protein product is CASSLLAGVTDTQYF.